This TCR beta chain was captured by sequencing in a study of T-cell reconstitution after alpha-beta-depleted transplantation in children. Study outcomes and limitations: Reportedly, alpha-beta T cells present about two months post-transplant originated from several hundred expanded clones of graft origin. At the one-year point after transplant, T-cell counts and TCRbeta diversity were found to come mostly from T cells that had been newly produced.

The table lists this clonotype with a few counts. Its antigen is not identified. Preparing the TCRbeta library involved the use of unique molecular identifiers. TCRdb recomputed calls from the PCR reads with MiXCR, one row per CDR3 protein. This sample has about a million distinct CDR3 sequences; about 30% occur once, and the top ten carry roughly 28%. The CDR3 is made up of 11 amino acids. Per the germline V gene, CDR1 is ENHRY and CDR2 is SYGVKD. Trimming left V 4 bases short and J 11 bases short, with 8 bases between. The chain uses TRBV10-3 and TRBJ1-4; D ambiguous. The source is a boy less than two years old who had a stem cell transplant for SCID, so the T cells may come from the graft donor. Sequencing was performed on PBMCs, mostly from graft donor cells, taken 360 days after TCRalphabeta/CD19-depleted stem cell transplant. CDR3 DNA: TGTGCCATCAGTGCCGGCCTTAAACTGTTTTTT. This sequence encodes CAISAGLKLFF.